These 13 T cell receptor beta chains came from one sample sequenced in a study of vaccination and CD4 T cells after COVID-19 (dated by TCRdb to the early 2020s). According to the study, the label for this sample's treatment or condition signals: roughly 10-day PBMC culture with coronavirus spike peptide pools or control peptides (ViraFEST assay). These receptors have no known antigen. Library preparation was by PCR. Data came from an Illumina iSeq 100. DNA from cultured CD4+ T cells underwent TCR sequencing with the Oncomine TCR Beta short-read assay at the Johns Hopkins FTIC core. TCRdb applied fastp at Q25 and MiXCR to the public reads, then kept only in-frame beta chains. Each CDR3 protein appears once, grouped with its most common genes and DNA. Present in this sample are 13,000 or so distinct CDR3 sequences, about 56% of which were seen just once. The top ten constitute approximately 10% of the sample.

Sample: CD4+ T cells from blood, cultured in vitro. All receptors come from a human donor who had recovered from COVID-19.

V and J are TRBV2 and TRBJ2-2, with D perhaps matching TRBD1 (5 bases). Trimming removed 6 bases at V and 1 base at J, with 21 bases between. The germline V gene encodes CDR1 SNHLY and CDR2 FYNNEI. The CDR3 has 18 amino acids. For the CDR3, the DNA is TGTGCCAGCAGCGGAAGGGGCCCAGGTGTCGGGAACACCGGGGAGCTGTTTTTT. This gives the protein CASSGRGPGVGNTGELFF.

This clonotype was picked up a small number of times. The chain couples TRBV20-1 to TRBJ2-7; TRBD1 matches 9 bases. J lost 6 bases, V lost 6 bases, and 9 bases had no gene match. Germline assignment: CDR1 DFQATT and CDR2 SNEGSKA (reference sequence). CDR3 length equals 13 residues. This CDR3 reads CSATGTGYGEQYF. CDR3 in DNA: TGCAGTGCAACCGGGACAGGGTATGGCGAGCAGTACTTC.

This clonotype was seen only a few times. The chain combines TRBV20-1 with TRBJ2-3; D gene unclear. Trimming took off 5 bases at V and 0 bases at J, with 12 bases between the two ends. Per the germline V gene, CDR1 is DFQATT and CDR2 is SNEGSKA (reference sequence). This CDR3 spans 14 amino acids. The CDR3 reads CSARPLQSTDTQYF. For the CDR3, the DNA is TGCAGTGCTCGCCCCTTACAGAGCACAGATACGCAGTATTTT.

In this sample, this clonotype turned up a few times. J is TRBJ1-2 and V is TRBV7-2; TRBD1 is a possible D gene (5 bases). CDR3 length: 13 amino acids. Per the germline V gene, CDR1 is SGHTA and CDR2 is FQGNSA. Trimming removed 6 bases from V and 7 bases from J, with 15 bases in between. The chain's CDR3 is CASRPTGSLGYTF. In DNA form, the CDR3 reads TGTGCCAGCAGGCCCACAGGTAGTCTTGGCTACACCTTC.

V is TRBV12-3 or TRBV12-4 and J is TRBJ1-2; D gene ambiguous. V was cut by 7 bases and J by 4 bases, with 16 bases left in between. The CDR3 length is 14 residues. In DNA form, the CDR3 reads TGTGCCAGCACCAGCAAGAGAGGCCTCTATGGCTACACCTTC. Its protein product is CASTSKRGLYGYTF.

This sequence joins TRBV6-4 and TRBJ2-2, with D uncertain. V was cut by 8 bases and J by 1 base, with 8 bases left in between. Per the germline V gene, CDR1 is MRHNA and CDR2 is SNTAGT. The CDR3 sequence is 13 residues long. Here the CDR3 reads CASGRGNTGELFF. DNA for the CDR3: TGTGCCAGCGGAAGAGGGAACACCGGGGAGCTGTTTTTT.

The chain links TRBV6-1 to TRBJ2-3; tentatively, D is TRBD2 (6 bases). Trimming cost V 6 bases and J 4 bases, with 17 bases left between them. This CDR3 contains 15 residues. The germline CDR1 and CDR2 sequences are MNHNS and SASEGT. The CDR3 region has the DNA TGTGCCAGCAGCTTAGACGGCGGGGCCTCAGATACGCAGTATTTT. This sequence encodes CASSLDGGASDTQYF.

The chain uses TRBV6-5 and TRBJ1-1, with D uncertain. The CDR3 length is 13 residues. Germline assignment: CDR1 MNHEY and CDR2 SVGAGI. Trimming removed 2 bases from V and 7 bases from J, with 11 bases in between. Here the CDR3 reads CASSYGLMGEAFF. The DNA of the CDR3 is TGTGCCAGCAGTTACGGGTTAATGGGTGAAGCTTTCTTT.

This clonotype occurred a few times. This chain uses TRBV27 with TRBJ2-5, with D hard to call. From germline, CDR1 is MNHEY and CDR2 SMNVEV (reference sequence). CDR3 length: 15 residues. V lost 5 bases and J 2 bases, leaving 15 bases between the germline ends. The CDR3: CASSPLRLGQETQYF. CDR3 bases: TGTGCCAGCAGTCCCCTGCGGTTGGGGCAAGAGACCCAGTACTTC.

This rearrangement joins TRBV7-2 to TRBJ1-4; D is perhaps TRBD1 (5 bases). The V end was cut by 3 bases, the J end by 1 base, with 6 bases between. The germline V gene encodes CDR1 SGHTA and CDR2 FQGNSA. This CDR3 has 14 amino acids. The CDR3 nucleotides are TGTGCCAGCAGCTTGGGGGTAACTAATGAAAAACTGTTTTTT. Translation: CASSLGVTNEKLFF.

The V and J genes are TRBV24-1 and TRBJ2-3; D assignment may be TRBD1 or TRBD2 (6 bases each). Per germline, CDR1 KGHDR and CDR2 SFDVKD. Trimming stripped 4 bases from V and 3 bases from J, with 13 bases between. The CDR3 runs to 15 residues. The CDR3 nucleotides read TGTGCCACCAGTGAATTGGGGGGCGAGACAGATACGCAGTATTTT. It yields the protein CATSELGGETDTQYF.

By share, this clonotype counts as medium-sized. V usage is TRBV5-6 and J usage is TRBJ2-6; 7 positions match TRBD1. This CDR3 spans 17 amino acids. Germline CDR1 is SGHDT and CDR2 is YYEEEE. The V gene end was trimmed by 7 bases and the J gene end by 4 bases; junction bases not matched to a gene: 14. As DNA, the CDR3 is TGTGCCAGCCTACTTGCGACAGGGATATGGGGGGCCAACGTCCTGACTTTC. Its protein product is CASLLATGIWGANVLTF.

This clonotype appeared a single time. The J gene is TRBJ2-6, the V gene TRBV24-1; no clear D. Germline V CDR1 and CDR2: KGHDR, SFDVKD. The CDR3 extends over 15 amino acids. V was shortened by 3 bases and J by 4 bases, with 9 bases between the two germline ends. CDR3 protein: CATSDGRPGANVLTF. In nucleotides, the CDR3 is TGTGCCACCAGTGATGGTAGGCCCGGGGCCAACGTCCTGACTTTC.